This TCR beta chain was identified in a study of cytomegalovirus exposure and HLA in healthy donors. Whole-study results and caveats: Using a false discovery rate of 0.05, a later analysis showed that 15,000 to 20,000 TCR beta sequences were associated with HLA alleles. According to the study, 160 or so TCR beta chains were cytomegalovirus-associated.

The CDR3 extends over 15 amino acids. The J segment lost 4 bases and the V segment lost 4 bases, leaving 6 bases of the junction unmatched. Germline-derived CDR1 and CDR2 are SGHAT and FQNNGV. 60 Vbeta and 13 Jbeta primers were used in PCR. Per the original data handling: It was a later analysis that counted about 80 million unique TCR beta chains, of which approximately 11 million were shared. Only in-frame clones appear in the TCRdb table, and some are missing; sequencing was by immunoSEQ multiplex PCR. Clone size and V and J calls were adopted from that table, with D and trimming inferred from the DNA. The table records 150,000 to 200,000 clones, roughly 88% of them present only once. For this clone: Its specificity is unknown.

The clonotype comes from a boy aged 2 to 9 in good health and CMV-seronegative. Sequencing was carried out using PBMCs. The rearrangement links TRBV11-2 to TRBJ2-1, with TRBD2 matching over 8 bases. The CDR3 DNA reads TGTGCCAGCAGCTCGGGCGGGGGGTCTTACAATGAGCAGTTCTTC. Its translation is CASSSGGGSYNEQFF. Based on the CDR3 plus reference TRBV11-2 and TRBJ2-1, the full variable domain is EAGVAQSPRYKIIEKRQSVAFWCNPISGHATLYWYQQILGQGPKLLIQFQNNGVVDDSQLPKDRFSAERLKGVDSTLKIQPAKLEDSAVYLCASSSGGGSYNEQFFGPGTRLTVL.